This TCR beta chain was retrieved from a study of T cell responses to AZD1222 COVID-19 vaccine. Measured with immunoSEQ multiplex PCR; TCRdb has only the in-frame clones, and not every one. This table holds about 110,000 clones, around 90% found once. The CDR3 contains 20 residues. This clone occurred once. This TCR was recovered from an adult who received the AZD1222 COVID-19 vaccine. The rearrangement joins TRBV12-1 to TRBJ1-4; the listed D gene, TRBD1, was not tested against the DNA. TRBV12-1 is a pseudogene locus. This specimen consisted of peripheral blood, obtained 28 days after the second AZD1222 dose. The CDR3 nucleotides are TGTGCCAGCAGCTTACCCGACACGGGACAGGGGAACGTAATGAATGAAAAACTGTTTTTT. Amino acid sequence: CASSLPDTGQGNVMNEKLFF.